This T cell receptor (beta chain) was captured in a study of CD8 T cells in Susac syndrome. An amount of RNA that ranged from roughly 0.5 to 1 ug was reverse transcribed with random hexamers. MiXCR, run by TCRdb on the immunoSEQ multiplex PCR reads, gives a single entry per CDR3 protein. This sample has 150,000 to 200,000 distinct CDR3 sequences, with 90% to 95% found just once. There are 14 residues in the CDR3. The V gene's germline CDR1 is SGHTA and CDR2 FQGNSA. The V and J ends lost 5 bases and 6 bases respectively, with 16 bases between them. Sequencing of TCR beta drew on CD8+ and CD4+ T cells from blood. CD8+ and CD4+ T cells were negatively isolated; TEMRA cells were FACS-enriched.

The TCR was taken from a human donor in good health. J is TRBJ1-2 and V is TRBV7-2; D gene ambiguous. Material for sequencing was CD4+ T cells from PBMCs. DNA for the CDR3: TGTGCCAGCAGCCGGGCCGGGGATTTTAATGGCTACACCTTC. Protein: CASSRAGDFNGYTF.